Below, 21 T cell receptor beta chains from the same sample are listed, as sequenced in a study of T cell responses to AZD1222 COVID-19 vaccine. Assay used: immunoSEQ multiplex PCR; TCRdb lists only in-frame clones, some missing. The data hold about 99,000 clones, with approximately 90% observed a single time. The sequencing used peripheral blood, collected 28 days after the second AZD1222 dose. These TCRs come from an adult who received the AZD1222 COVID-19 vaccine.

The chain carries TRBV7-9 and TRBJ1-4; 8 bases are a match to TRBD1. Looked up from germline, CDR1 is SEHNR and CDR2 is FQNEAQ (reference sequence). Trimming removed 3 bases from V and 8 bases from J; junction bases left unmatched: 17. This CDR3 has 18 residues. CDR3 DNA: TGTGCCAGCAGCTTCCCGAAGGGACAGGCGGAATTGAGGGAAAAACTGTTTTTT. It yields the protein CASSFPKGQAELREKLFF.

The V and J genes are TRBV7-9 and TRBJ2-3; TRBD2 agrees at 11 bases. Germline trimming cut 4 bases from V and 5 bases from J; bases unmatched to any gene: 11. The CDR3 spans 17 residues. Germline assignment: CDR1 SEHNR and CDR2 FQNEAQ (reference sequence). In DNA form, the CDR3 reads TGTGCCAGCAGCTGGACCTCACTAGCGGGAGCACTAGATACGCAGTATTTT. Residues: CASSWTSLAGALDTQYF.

The V gene is TRBV5-1, the J gene TRBJ1-6; D unresolved. Germline CDR1 and CDR2: SGHRS and YFSETQ. Trimming left V 0 bases short and J 5 bases short, with 6 bases between. The CDR3 extends over 14 amino acids. The CDR3 DNA reads TGCGCCAGCAGCTTGGGCCAGGATAATTCACCCCTCCACTTT. Translating it yields CASSLGQDNSPLHF.

This clone occurred a few times. The rearrangement uses TRBV7-9 and TRBJ2-1; 13 nucleotides line up with TRBD2. The CDR3 spans 16 residues. V was pared by 8 bases and J by 5 bases, with 9 bases of the junction left unmatched. CDR1 is SEHNR, CDR2 FQNEAQ, per germline (reference sequence). The CDR3 is CASGLAGVSRNNEQFF. In DNA, the CDR3 is TGTGCCAGCGGACTAGCGGGAGTAAGCCGGAACAATGAGCAGTTCTTC.

The chain employs TRBV9 and TRBJ2-7, with 8 bases that match TRBD2. The CDR3 length is 14 residues. V dropped 0 bases and J dropped 4; count of bases not matched to a gene: 3. The germline V gene has CDR1 SGDLS and CDR2 YYNGEE. CDR3 in DNA: TGTGCCAGCAGCGTAGCCCCTAGCGGGTACGAGCAGTACTTC. Translation gives CASSVAPSGYEQYF.

The chain combines TRBV7-2 with TRBJ2-5; D gene uncertain. Trimming removed 7 bases at V and 1 base at J, with 13 bases between. CDR3 length: 14 residues. Per the germline V gene, CDR1 is SGHTA and CDR2 is FQGNSA. The CDR3: CASTPDWSQETQYF. CDR3 DNA sequence: TGTGCCAGCACCCCCGACTGGTCCCAAGAGACCCAGTACTTC.

The chain couples TRBV6-1 to TRBJ1-5; D is possibly TRBD1 (6 bases). CDR1 and CDR2 from the germline V gene are MNHNS and SASEGT. CDR3 size: 14 residues. Deletions cut 0 bases from V and 7 bases from J, with 10 bases between. The CDR3 sequence: CASSEAGGRQPQHF. CDR3 nucleotides: TGTGCCAGCAGTGAAGCAGGGGGAAGACAGCCCCAGCATTTT.

The chain joins TRBV7-8 to TRBJ2-3; 8 bases align to TRBD2. The junction had 13 bases not matched to a gene; V was cut back by 6 bases and J by 5 bases. Germline V lookup: CDR1 SGHVS, CDR2 FQNEAQ. The CDR3 consists of 16 residues. CDR3 loop: CASRTNGRAYKDTQYF. CDR3 DNA: TGTGCCAGCAGAACTAACGGGAGGGCCTATAAAGATACGCAGTATTTT.

This chain joins TRBV19 and TRBJ2-5, with TRBD1 matching 10 bases. CDR3 length: 14 amino acids. V was pared by 5 bases and J by 5 bases, with 5 bases of the junction left unmatched. The germline CDR1 and CDR2 sequences are LNHDA and SQIVND (reference sequence). Here the CDR3 DNA reads TGTGCCAGTAGTTTGGGACAGGGGCAGGAGACCCAGTACTTC. This gives the protein CASSLGQGQETQYF.

This chain connects TRBV27 to TRBJ2-7; tentatively, D is TRBD1 (7 bases). The CDR3 has 17 amino acids. Deletions cut 2 bases from V and 5 bases from J, with 22 bases between. The V gene's germline CDR1 is MNHEY and CDR2 SMNVEV (reference sequence). CDR3 nucleotides: TGTGCCAGCAGTTTAAGGGGAACAGGGGACGGGGGCCACGAGCAGTACTTC. Translation gives CASSLRGTGDGGHEQYF.

This chain joins TRBV6-6 and TRBJ2-5; D is perhaps TRBD1 or TRBD2 (5 bases each). Per the germline V gene, CDR1 is MNHNY and CDR2 is SVGAGI (reference sequence). This CDR3 has 13 amino acids. The V gene lost 8 bases and the J gene lost 1 base, with 11 bases spanning the gap. CDR3 in amino acids: CASPSQGQETQYF. The CDR3 DNA reads TGTGCCAGCCCTAGCCAGGGCCAAGAGACCCAGTACTTC.

The chain recombines TRBV6-6 with TRBJ2-3, with unresolved D. Trimming left V 7 bases short and J 2 bases short, with 4 bases between. Germline V lookup: CDR1 MNHNY, CDR2 SVGAGI (reference sequence). This CDR3 has 11 residues. For the CDR3, the DNA is TGTGCCAGCACTCTCACAGATACGCAGTATTTT. Residues: CASTLTDTQYF.

The CDR3 nucleotides are TGTGCCAGCAGTTCGAAGACTAGCGGGAGCTACGAGCAGTACTTC. It encodes CASSSKTSGSYEQYF. The chain has TRBV5-4 and TRBJ2-7, with 12 bases fitting TRBD2. J gave up 3 bases and V 5 bases, and 6 bases lay outside the gene matches. CDR1 is SGHNT and CDR2 is YYREEE in the germline V gene (reference sequence). CDR3 length equals 15 residues.

As DNA, the CDR3 is TGTGCCAGCAGCTTATATACCGGGACAGGGTTGACAGATACGCAGTATTTT. Encoded protein: CASSLYTGTGLTDTQYF. The rearrangement uses TRBV7-2 and TRBJ2-3; TRBD1 matches at 9 bases. This CDR3 region has 17 residues. V lost 2 bases and J lost 3; bases outside the gene matches: 9. Germline loops: CDR1 SGHTA, CDR2 FQGNSA.

This rearrangement joins TRBV29-1 to TRBJ1-2, with a possible D match to TRBD1 (5 bases). The length of the CDR3 is 18 residues. Germline CDR1 and CDR2: SQVTM and ANQGSEA. V lost 0 bases, J lost 5 bases, and 25 bases lay in between. CDR3 bases: TGCAGCGTTGAAGATAGGCACGTGGCAGCGGGGGTCCGGTATGGCTACACCTTC. This encodes CSVEDRHVAAGVRYGYTF. Supplemented by reference TRBV29-1 and TRBJ1-2, the full variable domain reads SAVISQKPSRDICQRGTSLTIQCQVDSQVTMMFWYRQQPGQSLTLIATANQGSEATYESGFVIDKFPISRPNLTFSTLTVSNMSPEDSSIYLCSVEDRHVAAGVRYGYTFGSGTRLTVV.

The J gene is TRBJ2-1, the V gene TRBV11-2; D uncertain. Between the trimmed V and J ends, which lost 0 bases and 5 bases, there was a span of 5 bases. This CDR3 is built from 13 residues. Looked up from germline, CDR1 is SGHAT and CDR2 is FQNNGV. DNA for the CDR3: TGTGCCAGCAGCTTAGAACAGAACAATGAGCAGTTCTTC. It is translated as CASSLEQNNEQFF.

V gene TRBV2 combines with J gene TRBJ2-3; 10 nucleotides line up with TRBD2. J lost 2 bases, V lost 6 bases, and 8 bases had no gene match. Germline CDR1 SNHLY, CDR2 FYNNEI. This CDR3 spans 16 amino acids. The CDR3 DNA follows: TGTGCCAGCAGCATTGGGACTAGCGCCCTCACAGATACGCAGTATTTT. Residues: CASSIGTSALTDTQYF.

The chain links TRBV5-1 to TRBJ2-1, with TRBD1 identical over 8 bases. With 4 bases clipped from V and 9 bases from J, the junction kept 9 bases outside the gene matches. The CDR3 has 14 residues. The germline V gene encodes CDR1 SGHRS and CDR2 YFSETQ. CDR3 sequence (DNA): TGCGCCAGCAGCCCCAGGACAGGGCTCGCTGAGCAGTTCTTC. Its protein is CASSPRTGLAEQFF.

The chain has TRBV6-5 and TRBJ2-7; no reliable D call. The CDR3 sequence is 15 residues long. Trimming removed 0 bases at V and 6 bases at J, with 15 bases between. Germline loops: CDR1 MNHEY, CDR2 SVGAGI. The CDR3: CASSYSSVSAPEQYF. The CDR3 bases are TGTGCCAGCAGTTACTCCTCTGTATCTGCCCCCGAGCAGTACTTC.

The chain recombines TRBV5-1 with TRBJ2-5; tentative D call: TRBD2 (6 bases). The CDR3 loop spans 13 amino acids. The germline CDR1 and CDR2 sequences are SGHRS and YFSETQ. V was clipped by 0 bases and J by 3 bases, with 6 bases between them. The DNA for the CDR3 is TGCGCCAGCAGCTTGGGGAGGGAAGAGACCCAGTACTTC. This translates into CASSLGREETQYF.

The chain uses TRBV3-1 (or the pseudogene TRBV3-2) and TRBJ1-2; D is unresolved. The CDR3 runs 14 residues. CDR1 and CDR2 from the germline V gene are LGHDT and YNNKEL (reference sequence). V lost 0 bases and J 4 bases, leaving 9 bases between the germline ends. The chain's CDR3 is CASSQDLRSYGYTF. CDR3 DNA: TGTGCCAGCAGCCAAGACCTCCGGTCCTATGGCTACACCTTC.